A selection of T cell receptor beta chains follows, all from one sample in a study of shared clonotypes between healthy human individuals. TCRdb's copy holds only in-frame clones and misses some; the assay was immunoSEQ multiplex PCR. The data show about 980,000 clones, 76% seen once. Sequencing used memory CD4+ T cells sorted from blood. These receptor sequences come from a young man in good health. CDR3s include the opening cysteine and the closing phenylalanine or tryptophan. The D gene is left open where the match is weak. The size field is filled for only some rows; it gives once, few, many or a size class.

v_gene	abundance	j_gene	d_gene	CDR3aa	CDR3nt
TRBV2	.	TRBJ1-6	.	CASSERQANSPLHF	TGTGCCAGCAGTGAACGTCAGGCTAATTCACCCCTCCACTTT
TRBV5-1	.	TRBJ2-5	TRBD1	CASSLAGGWTGETQYF	TGCGCCAGCAGCTTGGCCGGCGGGTGGACAGGGGAGACCCAGTACTTC
TRBV11-2	.	TRBJ2-2	TRBD2	CASSTGLAVTGELFF	TGTGCCAGCAGCACGGGACTAGCGGTCACCGGGGAGCTGTTTTTT
TRBV9	.	TRBJ1-2	.	CASSVGRNYGYTF	TGTGCCAGCAGCGTAGGTAGGAACTATGGCTACACCTTC
TRBV18	.	TRBJ1-1	.	CASSLTQGGLGSGTEAFF	TGTGCCAGCTCACTTACACAGGGCGGGCTTGGATCGGGCACTGAAGCTTTCTTT
TRBV7-9	many	TRBJ2-3	TRBD2	CASSSPGLGTDTQYF	TGTGCCAGCAGCTCACCGGGACTAGGCACAGATACGCAGTATTTT
TRBV30	.	TRBJ1-2	.	CAWSTNRQPNYGYTF	TGTGCCTGGAGTACAAACAGACAACCTAACTATGGCTACACCTTC
TRBV5-6	once	TRBJ2-5	TRBD2	CASSDEVAGGETQYF	TGTGCCAGCAGCGACGAGGTAGCGGGAGGAGAGACCCAGTACTTC
TRBV7-8	.	TRBJ2-2	TRBD1	CASSSYGGDRRTGELFF	TGTGCCAGCAGCTCATATGGCGGGGACAGGAGGACCGGGGAGCTGTTTTTT
TRBV18	.	TRBJ1-4	.	CASSPMGGDEKLFF	TGTGCCAGCTCACCCATGGGGGGCGATGAAAAACTGTTTTTT
TRBV7-2	.	TRBJ1-3	TRBD1	CASSFGTGERNTIYF	TGTGCCAGCAGCTTCGGGACAGGGGAAAGAAACACCATATATTTT
TRBV30	.	TRBJ1-5	.	CAWSVYSSNQPQHF	TGTGCCTGGAGTGTCTACAGTAGCAATCAGCCCCAGCATTTT
TRBV11-2	.	TRBJ2-1	.	CASSLDGGRNEQFF	TGTGCCAGCAGCTTAGATGGGGGGCGTAATGAGCAGTTCTTC
TRBV9	.	TRBJ1-3	TRBD1	CASSLTWTGAGNTIYF	TGTGCCAGCAGCCTAACCTGGACAGGGGCTGGAAACACCATATATTTT
TRBV7-9	once	TRBJ2-7	.	CASSFDFSYEQYF	TGTGCCAGCAGCTTCGACTTTTCCTACGAGCAGTACTTC
TRBV7-2	.	TRBJ2-1	TRBD1	CASSIDRGSYNEQFF	TGTGCCAGCAGCATTGACAGGGGATCCTACAATGAGCAGTTCTTC
TRBV30	.	TRBJ1-2	TRBD1	CAWSGQGLYGYTF	TGTGCCTGGAGCGGACAGGGGCTCTATGGCTACACCTTC
TRBV18	.	TRBJ2-7	.	CASSPQFRGEEQYF	TGTGCCAGCTCACCACAGTTTAGAGGAGAGGAACAGTACTTC
TRBV7-9	few	TRBJ1-5	.	CASSLGGAPSNQPQHF	TGTGCCAGCAGCTTAGGGGGGGCCCCTAGCAATCAGCCCCAGCATTTT
TRBV6-1	.	TRBJ2-1	TRBD1	CASSIPGQLYNEQFF	TGTGCCAGCAGTATACCGGGACAGCTATACAATGAGCAGTTCTTC
TRBV25-1	.	TRBJ2-3	.	CASSPYGSIRQLRQYF	TGTGCCAGCAGTCCCTATGGATCCATCCGCCAACTTCGACAGTATTTT
TRBV5-6	.	TRBJ2-3	.	CASSLGEGASTDTQYF	TGTGCCAGCAGCCTTGGGGAGGGGGCTAGCACAGATACGCAGTATTTT
TRBV11-2	.	TRBJ2-5	.	CASGPSSGFSGTQYF	TGTGCCAGCGGCCCCTCATCAGGGTTCAGCGGGACCCAGTACTTC
TRBV18	.	TRBJ2-5	TRBD1	CASSPNGQGTGETQYF	TGTGCCAGCTCACCCAATGGACAGGGGACGGGGGAGACCCAGTACTTC
TRBV6-1	.	TRBJ2-7	TRBD2	CASIIAGGPYEQYF	TGTGCCAGCATCATAGCGGGGGGACCCTACGAGCAGTACTTC
TRBV6-1	.	TRBJ2-5	.	CATKQSGPQETQYF	TGTGCCACCAAGCAGTCGGGGCCCCAAGAGACCCAGTACTTC
TRBV4-3	.	TRBJ2-2	.	CASSQDSRGRYTGELFF	TGCGCCAGCAGCCAAGATTCCAGGGGTCGGTACACCGGGGAGCTGTTTTTT
TRBV4-3	few	TRBJ2-7	.	CASSRDRDSEQYF	TGCGCCAGCAGCCGAGACAGGGACTCCGAGCAGTACTTC
TRBV28	few	TRBJ1-1	.	CASSSHGSTEAFF	TGTGCCAGCAGTTCCCACGGGTCCACTGAAGCTTTCTTT
TRBV18	.	TRBJ1-1	.	CASSGLTGNTEAFF	TGTGCCAGCTCCGGCCTAACGGGTAACACTGAAGCTTTCTTT
TRBV10-2	.	TRBJ2-1	TRBD2	CASSLKSGGYNEQFF	TGCGCCAGCAGTTTGAAGAGCGGGGGGTACAATGAGCAGTTCTTC
TRBV5-4	many	TRBJ1-1	TRBD1	CASSFGQGGRNTEAFF	TGTGCCAGCAGCTTCGGACAGGGAGGGAGGAACACTGAAGCTTTCTTT
TRBV28	.	TRBJ1-2	TRBD1	CASAALISVGTGYGYTF	TGTGCCAGCGCCGCTTTGATCTCGGTAGGGACAGGGTATGGCTACACCTTC
TRBV10-3	.	TRBJ1-2	TRBD1	CAIRKTGGGEGYTF	TGTGCCATCCGCAAGACAGGGGGCGGAGAAGGCTACACCTTC
TRBV12-5	.	TRBJ1-1	TRBD1	CASGLTGQGALAFF	TGTGCTAGTGGTTTGACAGGACAGGGGGCATTGGCTTTCTTT
TRBV11-3	.	TRBJ2-1	.	CASSLDRHNEQFF	TGTGCCAGCAGCTTAGACAGACACAATGAGCAGTTCTTC
TRBV29-1	few	TRBJ2-1	.	CSGVPGGQNEQFF	TGCAGCGGTGTTCCGGGGGGCCAAAATGAGCAGTTCTTC
TRBV5-6	.	TRBJ2-2	.	CASSLGAGAQNTGELFF	TGTGCCAGCAGCTTGGGTGCGGGGGCTCAGAACACCGGGGAGCTGTTTTTT
TRBV18	.	TRBJ1-1	.	CASSPLGADTEAFF	TGTGCCAGCTCACCATTGGGGGCGGACACTGAAGCTTTCTTT
TRBV5-1	.	TRBJ2-3	TRBD1	CASSHSGQSSDTQYF	TGCGCCAGCAGCCACTCGGGACAGAGCTCAGATACGCAGTATTTT
TRBV6-5	once	TRBJ2-6	.	CASSRGSSGANVLTF	TGTGCCAGCAGTAGAGGAAGCTCTGGGGCCAACGTCCTGACTTTC
TRBV30	.	TRBJ2-5	.	CAWKADQETQYF	TGTGCCTGGAAGGCGGACCAAGAGACCCAGTACTTC
TRBV7-3	.	TRBJ2-1	.	CASSLTSYGNNEQFF	TGTGCCAGCAGCTTAACCAGCTACGGGAACAATGAGCAGTTCTTC
TRBV7-8	few	TRBJ1-5	.	CASSLEGSSNQPQHF	TGTGCCAGCAGCTTAGAGGGCAGTAGCAATCAGCCCCAGCATTTT
TRBV4-1	once	TRBJ1-3	.	CASSNGRVNSGNTIYF	TGCGCCAGCAGCAACGGACGGGTGAACTCTGGAAACACCATATATTTT
TRBV5-4	.	TRBJ2-2	.	CASSNVQGLGELFF	TGTGCCAGCAGCAATGTACAGGGCCTCGGGGAGCTGTTTTTT
TRBV7-2	.	TRBJ2-3	.	CASSPPGTYTDTQYF	TGTGCCAGCAGCCCCCCGGGCACCTACACAGATACGCAGTATTTT
TRBV19	.	TRBJ1-5	TRBD1	CASSMGQGYSDNQPQHF	TGTGCCAGTAGTATGGGACAGGGGTACTCGGACAATCAGCCCCAGCATTTT
TRBV2	.	TRBJ1-3	.	CASSDLRQLDSGNTIYF	TGTGCCAGCAGTGACCTTCGACAGTTAGACTCTGGAAACACCATATATTTT
TRBV5-4	.	TRBJ2-2	.	CASSLDSFNTGELFF	TGTGCCAGCAGCTTGGACAGTTTCAACACCGGGGAGCTGTTTTTT